Detailed here is one T cell receptor beta chain. The sample is drawn from a study of blood T cell repertoires in COVID-19. The wider study: Sites across the United States, Italy and Spain contributed samples from acute and convalescent COVID-19. T cells, B-cell-depleted T cells, or PBMCs supplied cDNA or gDNA.

In the original processing: Reference gene primer amplification yielded estimated nucleated cell counts. Assay: immunoSEQ multiplex PCR; the TCRdb copy retains only in-frame clones and omits some. V and J calls and clone size are copied from that table; D and trimming were computed from the DNA. Counted here are 150,000 or so clones, about 80% occurring once; the ten biggest clones make up approximately 45%. The CDR3 has 14 amino acids. Germline V gene data show CDR1 as SGHTA and CDR2 as FQGNSA. The V end lost 5 bases, the J end lost 2 bases, and 13 bases lay between the germline ends. Sequenced material: peripheral blood. The chain carries TRBV7-2 and TRBJ2-7, with D possibly matching TRBD1 (6 bases). The TCR originated in a human donor in a cohort sampled during active COVID-19. CDR3 DNA sequence: TGTGCCAGCAGCGCCCAGGGGAAGGCCTACGAGCAGTACTTC. Its protein is CASSAQGKAYEQYF.